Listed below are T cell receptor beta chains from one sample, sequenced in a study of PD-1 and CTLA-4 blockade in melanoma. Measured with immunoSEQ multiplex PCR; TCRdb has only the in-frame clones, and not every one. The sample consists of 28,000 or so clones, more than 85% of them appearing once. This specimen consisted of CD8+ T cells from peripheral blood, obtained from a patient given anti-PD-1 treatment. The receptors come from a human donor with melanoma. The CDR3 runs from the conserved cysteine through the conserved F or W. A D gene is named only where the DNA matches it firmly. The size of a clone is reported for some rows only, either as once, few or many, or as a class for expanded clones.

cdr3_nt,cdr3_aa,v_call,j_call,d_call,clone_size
TGTGCCATCAGGGGAGTTGGGGTCTACGAGCAGTACTTC,CAIRGVGVYEQYF,TRBV10-3,TRBJ2-7,NA,NA
TGTGCCAGCAGCCCTTACCTGACAGGGGTAGATTCACCCCTCCACTTT,CASSPYLTGVDSPLHF,TRBV2,TRBJ1-6,TRBD1,NA
TGCGCCAGCAGCCCCTATAAGGGGCTGGGGAGGGCCAACGTCCTGACTTTC,CASSPYKGLGRANVLTF,TRBV4-1,TRBJ2-6,NA,NA
TGTGCCAGCAGCTTAGAAACCCGACAGCCCCAGCATTTT,CASSLETRQPQHF,TRBV11-2,TRBJ1-5,NA,NA
TGTGCCAGCTTCCGAGGGCGGGAGGGCAGCGAGCAGTTCTTC,CASFRGREGSEQFF,TRBV5-4,TRBJ2-1,TRBD2,NA
TGCGCCAGCAGCATAACAGAGAATCAGCCCCAGCATTTT,CASSITENQPQHF,TRBV4-1,TRBJ1-5,NA,NA
TGTGCCAGCAGTTTCGGTAGCGGGGACATTCAGTACTTC,CASSFGSGDIQYF,TRBV28,TRBJ2-4,TRBD2,once
TGTGCCAGCAGCTTAACGACAGGGGTCGGGGAAAAACTGTTTTTT,CASSLTTGVGEKLFF,TRBV2,TRBJ1-4,TRBD1,NA
TGTGCCAGCTACGCTGCGAAGGGGCCCTACAATGAGCAGTTCTTC,CASYAAKGPYNEQFF,TRBV18,TRBJ2-1,NA,NA
TGTGCCAGCAGCGGGGGGTACAGGACTCTTGATGGCTACACCTTC,CASSGGYRTLDGYTF,TRBV21-1,TRBJ1-2,NA,NA
TGTGCCAGCAGCGACAGGGATTCACCCCTCCACTTT,CASSDRDSPLHF,TRBV27,TRBJ1-6,TRBD1,NA
TGTGCCAGCAGTTTGTCCGGGAGCACCGGGGAGCTGTTTTTT,CASSLSGSTGELFF,TRBV28,TRBJ2-2,NA,NA
TGTGCCACCAGCAGAGCGGGGACTCCCTTGGATGGCTACACCTTC,CATSRAGTPLDGYTF,TRBV15,TRBJ1-2,NA,NA
TGTGCCAGTAGTATGGGGGCCTCCAGCGGGGGGTCCTTGAGCTCCTACAATGAGCAGTTCTTC,CASSMGASSGGSLSSYNEQFF,TRBV19,TRBJ2-1,TRBD2,NA
TGTGCCAGCAGCTTAGGGACAGGGGGCCCTGAAGCTTTCTTT,CASSLGTGGPEAFF,TRBV11-2,TRBJ1-1,TRBD1,once
TGTGCCAGCAGCCAAGTTTTGGAGGGTAACTATGGCTACACCTTC,CASSQVLEGNYGYTF,TRBV3-1/TRBV3-2,TRBJ1-2,NA,NA
TGTGCCAGCAGTCCGGGACTAGCGAGAGAGCAGTTCTTC,CASSPGLAREQFF,TRBV12-3/TRBV12-4,TRBJ2-1,TRBD2,NA
TGTGCCAGCAGTCAGACCCGGACAGATACGCAGTATTTT,CASSQTRTDTQYF,TRBV27,TRBJ2-3,NA,NA
TGTGCCAGCAGGACAGGGGTGGGGAATGAGCAGTTCTTC,CASRTGVGNEQFF,TRBV6-5,TRBJ2-1,TRBD1,once
TGTGCCAGCAGTTTATTTGCCTACGAGCAGTACTTC,CASSLFAYEQYF,TRBV28,TRBJ2-7,NA,NA
TGTGCCAGCAGTTATGGCGGCTCCTACGAGCAGTACTTC,CASSYGGSYEQYF,TRBV6-5,TRBJ2-7,NA,NA
TGTGCCAGCAGCTTGTTGCCAGCACCCAACTACGAGCAGTACTTC,CASSLLPAPNYEQYF,TRBV5-6,TRBJ2-7,NA,NA
TGTGCCAGCAGTCCGAGGACAGCTGGCTACACCTTC,CASSPRTAGYTF,TRBV2,TRBJ1-2,NA,NA
TGTGCCAGCAGTGGAAGGGAAACTAATTCACCCCTCCACTTT,CASSGRETNSPLHF,TRBV25-1,TRBJ1-6,NA,NA
TGTGCCAGCAGCCAAGAAAGCTATGGCTACACCTTC,CASSQESYGYTF,TRBV3-1/TRBV3-2,TRBJ1-2,NA,NA
TGTGCCAGCAGTCCCCCGACAGGTTACGGCTACACCTTC,CASSPPTGYGYTF,TRBV6-5,TRBJ1-2,NA,NA